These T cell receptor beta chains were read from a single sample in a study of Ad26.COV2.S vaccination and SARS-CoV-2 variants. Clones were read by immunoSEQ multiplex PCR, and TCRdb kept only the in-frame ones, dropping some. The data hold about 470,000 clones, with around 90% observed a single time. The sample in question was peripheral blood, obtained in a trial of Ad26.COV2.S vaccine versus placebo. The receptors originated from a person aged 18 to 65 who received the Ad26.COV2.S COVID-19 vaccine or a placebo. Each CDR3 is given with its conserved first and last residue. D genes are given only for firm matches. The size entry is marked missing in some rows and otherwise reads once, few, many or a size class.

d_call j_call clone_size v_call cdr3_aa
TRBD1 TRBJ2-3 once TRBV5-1 CASSLGRQGLSTDTQYF
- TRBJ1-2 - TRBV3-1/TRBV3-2 CASSQRYDGYGYTF
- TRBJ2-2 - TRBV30 CAWSVRSTGELFF
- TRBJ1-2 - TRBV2 CASRAGGGPGGYTF
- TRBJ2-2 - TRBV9 CASSVARVVTGELFF
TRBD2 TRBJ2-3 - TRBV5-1 CASSLATSGVTDTQYF
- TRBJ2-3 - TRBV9 CASSARYPDTQYF
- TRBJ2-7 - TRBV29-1 CSVEEQAYEQYF
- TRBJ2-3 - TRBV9 CASSVKGSTDTQYF
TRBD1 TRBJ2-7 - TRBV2 CASSVGDSHYEQYF
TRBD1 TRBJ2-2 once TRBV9 CASSALPAGTGGATGELFF
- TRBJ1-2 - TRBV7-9 CASSSETSGSYGYTF
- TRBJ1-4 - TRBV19 CASSLGAGFYEKLFF
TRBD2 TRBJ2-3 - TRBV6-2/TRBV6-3 CASSYFPLREGPDTQYF
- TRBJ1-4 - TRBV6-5 CASSYDTATNEKLFF
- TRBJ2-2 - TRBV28 CASSSRQITGELFF
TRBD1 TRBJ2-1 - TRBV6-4 CASSDSGRGHNEQFF